This T cell receptor beta chain emerged from a study of T cells in Graves' hyperthyroidism and ophthalmopathy. Findings and limits, study-wide: Also found in blood were most expanded thyroid clonotypes above 0.001.

There are many counts of this clonotype. Its antigen remains unidentified. TCR beta CDR3 region amplification was performed from RNA transcripts. First-round RT-PCR targeting the TCR CDR3 was performed with the HTBI primer set. One entry per CDR3 protein results from TCRdb running MiXCR on the multiplex PCR reads. The profile shows about 620,000 distinct CDR3 sequences, 15% to 20% of them singletons. Patients aged 18 to 65 had newly diagnosed hyperthyroidism lasting under 2 months. The sequencing input was blood. The receptor comes from a woman in her 30s with Graves' hyperthyroidism.

The CDR3 DNA is TGTGCCAGCAGAGCTACCGCCGGGCGGACGGGGAACACTGAAGCTTTCTTT. Encoded protein: CASRATAGRTGNTEAFF. The rearrangement links TRBV7-2 to TRBJ1-1; D not resolved. CDR3 size: 17 residues. V dropped 6 bases and J dropped 1 base, with 21 bases sitting between them. Germline lookup yields CDR1 SGHTA and CDR2 FQGNSA.